These T cell receptor beta chains were read from a single sample in a study of blood T cell repertoires in COVID-19. The assay was immunoSEQ multiplex PCR, and TCRdb's table has in-frame clones only and misses some. The data contain about 370,000 clones, more than 70% of them singletons. The sample comprised peripheral blood. These receptors were obtained from a woman aged 25 to 39 with COVID-19, enrolled during active disease. CDR3s include the opening cysteine and the closing phenylalanine or tryptophan. Each record gives: V gene, clone size, J gene, D gene, CDR3 protein, CDR3 DNA. A D gene is named only where the DNA matches it firmly. The listing skips clone size in some rows; elsewhere it reads once, few, many or a size class.

v_gene: TRBV4-1; abundance: .; j_gene: TRBJ1-4; d_gene: TRBD1; CDR3aa: CASSPLGQGGEKLFF; CDR3nt: TGCGCCAGCAGCCCCCTCGGACAGGGAGGAGAAAAACTGTTTTTT
v_gene: TRBV19; abundance: .; j_gene: TRBJ1-2; d_gene: TRBD1; CDR3aa: CASSMSQIQGGYGYTF; CDR3nt: TGTGCCAGTAGTATGAGCCAGATTCAGGGGGGCTATGGCTACACCTTC
v_gene: TRBV6-2/TRBV6-3; abundance: .; j_gene: TRBJ2-2; d_gene: TRBD1; CDR3aa: CASSKSDRGRLNTGELFF; CDR3nt: TGTGCCAGCAGTAAATCGGACAGGGGGCGCTTAAACACCGGGGAGCTGTTTTTT
v_gene: TRBV7-8; abundance: .; j_gene: TRBJ1-5; d_gene: TRBD1; CDR3aa: CASSLAGTGDSNQPQHF; CDR3nt: TGTGCCAGCAGCTTAGCAGGGACAGGTGATAGCAATCAGCCCCAGCATTTT
v_gene: TRBV6-5; abundance: .; j_gene: TRBJ2-7; d_gene: TRBD2; CDR3aa: CASTGGGGGEQYF; CDR3nt: TGTGCCAGCACCGGTGGCGGGGGTGGCGAGCAGTACTTC
v_gene: TRBV6-1; abundance: once; j_gene: TRBJ2-5; d_gene: TRBD2; CDR3aa: CASSESGGVGSERTQYF; CDR3nt: TGTGCCAGCAGTGAGTCGGGGGGGGTTGGCAGTGAGCGGACCCAGTACTTC
v_gene: TRBV7-8; abundance: once; j_gene: TRBJ2-3; d_gene: TRBD1; CDR3aa: CASSRTGGRTDTQYF; CDR3nt: TGTGCCAGCAGCCGGACAGGGGGACGCACAGATACGCAGTATTTT
v_gene: TRBV18; abundance: .; j_gene: TRBJ2-7; d_gene: .; CDR3aa: CASSPARDSHEQYF; CDR3nt: TGTGCCAGCTCACCCGCGAGGGACTCCCACGAGCAGTACTTC
v_gene: TRBV4-3; abundance: .; j_gene: TRBJ2-1; d_gene: .; CDR3aa: CASSQGGAYEQFF; CDR3nt: TGCGCCAGCAGCCAAGGCGGGGCGTATGAGCAGTTCTTC
v_gene: TRBV5-1; abundance: .; j_gene: TRBJ2-2; d_gene: TRBD2; CDR3aa: CASSLAGGAANTGELFF; CDR3nt: TGCGCCAGCAGCTTAGCGGGGGGGGCCGCGAACACCGGGGAGCTGTTTTTT
v_gene: TRBV7-2; abundance: .; j_gene: TRBJ2-7; d_gene: .; CDR3aa: CASSLRSRDEQYF; CDR3nt: TGTGCCAGCAGCTTAAGAAGCAGGGACGAGCAGTACTTC
v_gene: TRBV7-9; abundance: .; j_gene: TRBJ2-2; d_gene: TRBD1; CDR3aa: CAVRGQGNTGELFF; CDR3nt: TGTGCCGTAAGAGGACAGGGAAACACCGGGGAGCTGTTTTTT
v_gene: TRBV2; abundance: .; j_gene: TRBJ2-2; d_gene: TRBD2; CDR3aa: CASTAPAGGHRSGELFF; CDR3nt: TGTGCCAGCACCGCACCAGCGGGGGGGCACAGATCCGGGGAGCTGTTTTTT
v_gene: TRBV7-2; abundance: .; j_gene: TRBJ2-7; d_gene: TRBD2; CDR3aa: CASSPRVSGGPYEQYF; CDR3nt: TGTGCCAGCAGCCCACGGGTAAGCGGGGGACCCTACGAGCAGTACTTC
v_gene: TRBV7-8; abundance: .; j_gene: TRBJ1-2; d_gene: TRBD1; CDR3aa: CASSLARTGGGYTF; CDR3nt: TGTGCCAGCAGCTTAGCCAGGACAGGGGGCGGCTACACCTTC
v_gene: TRBV6-5; abundance: .; j_gene: TRBJ2-2; d_gene: TRBD2; CDR3aa: CASTRLAGGTGELFF; CDR3nt: TGTGCCAGCACCCGACTAGCGGGAGGCACCGGGGAGCTGTTTTTT
v_gene: TRBV6-6; abundance: .; j_gene: TRBJ2-2; d_gene: TRBD2; CDR3aa: CASTREAGELFF; CDR3nt: TGTGCCAGCACCCGGGAGGCCGGGGAGCTGTTTTTT
v_gene: TRBV3-1/TRBV3-2; abundance: once; j_gene: TRBJ1-6; d_gene: TRBD1; CDR3aa: CASSQVQGRSYNSPLHF; CDR3nt: TGTGCCAGCAGCCAAGTACAGGGGCGTTCCTATAATTCACCCCTCCACTTT
v_gene: TRBV4-1; abundance: .; j_gene: TRBJ2-1; d_gene: TRBD2; CDR3aa: CASSKLAGNNEQFF; CDR3nt: TGCGCCAGCAGCAAACTAGCGGGAAATAATGAGCAGTTCTTC
v_gene: TRBV5-1; abundance: .; j_gene: TRBJ1-1; d_gene: TRBD1; CDR3aa: CASSPGQGAGNTEAFF; CDR3nt: TGCGCCAGCAGCCCCGGACAGGGGGCTGGGAACACTGAAGCTTTCTTT
v_gene: TRBV6-2/TRBV6-3; abundance: .; j_gene: TRBJ2-2; d_gene: .; CDR3aa: CASSRDSSNTGELFF; CDR3nt: TGTGCCAGCAGTCGCGACAGTTCGAACACCGGGGAGCTGTTTTTT
v_gene: TRBV3-1/TRBV3-2; abundance: .; j_gene: TRBJ1-1; d_gene: TRBD1; CDR3aa: CASNQSKIRRRGRSPGMDTEAFF; CDR3nt: TGTGCCAGCAACCAAAGTAAGATCCGAAGGAGGGGGCGCTCACCCGGGATGGACACTGAAGCTTTCTTT
v_gene: TRBV19; abundance: .; j_gene: TRBJ1-1; d_gene: .; CDR3aa: CASSISGVTEAFF; CDR3nt: TGTGCCAGTAGTATATCCGGTGTGACTGAAGCTTTCTTT
v_gene: TRBV19; abundance: .; j_gene: TRBJ1-2; d_gene: TRBD1; CDR3aa: CASSMWYRGANYGYTF; CDR3nt: TGTGCCAGTAGTATGTGGTACAGGGGAGCTAACTATGGCTACACCTTC
v_gene: TRBV7-9; abundance: .; j_gene: TRBJ1-2; d_gene: TRBD1; CDR3aa: CASSGRQGVSYGYTF; CDR3nt: TGTGCCAGCAGCGGTAGACAGGGTGTTTCGTATGGCTACACCTTC
v_gene: TRBV24-1; abundance: .; j_gene: TRBJ2-3; d_gene: TRBD1; CDR3aa: CATSDLRGQGADTQYF; CDR3nt: TGTGCCACCAGTGATTTGAGGGGACAGGGGGCAGATACGCAGTATTTT
v_gene: TRBV5-1; abundance: .; j_gene: TRBJ2-2; d_gene: TRBD2; CDR3aa: CASSPSGGNTGELFF; CDR3nt: TGCGCCAGCAGTCCGAGCGGGGGGAACACCGGGGAGCTGTTTTTT
v_gene: TRBV7-2; abundance: .; j_gene: TRBJ2-7; d_gene: TRBD2; CDR3aa: CASSGGRGVYEQYF; CDR3nt: TGTGCCAGCAGCGGGGGGAGGGGAGTCTACGAGCAGTACTTC
v_gene: TRBV6-5; abundance: .; j_gene: TRBJ1-4; d_gene: .; CDR3aa: CASSYSTGGGEKLFF; CDR3nt: TGTGCCAGCAGTTACTCGACTGGGGGAGGTGAAAAACTGTTTTTT
v_gene: TRBV9; abundance: .; j_gene: TRBJ2-2; d_gene: .; CDR3aa: CASSVQGGPNTGELFF; CDR3nt: TGTGCCAGCAGCGTTCAGGGTGGTCCGAACACCGGGGAGCTGTTTTTT
v_gene: TRBV6-2/TRBV6-3; abundance: .; j_gene: TRBJ2-3; d_gene: TRBD1; CDR3aa: CASSYTIRDRGPTEGTQYF; CDR3nt: TGTGCCAGCAGTTACACCATCCGGGACAGGGGCCCCACCGAGGGTACGCAGTATTTT
v_gene: TRBV28; abundance: .; j_gene: TRBJ1-2; d_gene: .; CDR3aa: CASSLGQTANYGYTF; CDR3nt: TGTGCCAGCAGTTTAGGGCAGACGGCTAACTATGGCTACACCTTC
v_gene: TRBV19; abundance: .; j_gene: TRBJ1-2; d_gene: TRBD1; CDR3aa: CASSPGTGGSYGYTF; CDR3nt: TGTGCCAGTAGTCCCGGGACAGGGGGCTCCTATGGCTACACCTTC
v_gene: TRBV3-1/TRBV3-2; abundance: .; j_gene: TRBJ2-1; d_gene: TRBD2; CDR3aa: CASSHTSVEQFF; CDR3nt: TGTGCCAGCAGCCACACTAGCGTTGAGCAGTTCTTC
v_gene: TRBV20-1; abundance: .; j_gene: TRBJ1-6; d_gene: .; CDR3aa: CSARDRENLHF; CDR3nt: TGCAGTGCTAGAGACAGGGAAAACCTCCACTTT
v_gene: TRBV19; abundance: .; j_gene: TRBJ1-2; d_gene: TRBD1; CDR3aa: CASSIGVDRGPLGHGYTF; CDR3nt: TGTGCCAGTAGTATTGGGGTCGACAGGGGCCCCCTAGGACATGGCTACACCTTC
v_gene: TRBV27; abundance: few; j_gene: TRBJ2-1; d_gene: TRBD2; CDR3aa: CASSLSVRGLRSYNEQFF; CDR3nt: TGTGCCAGCAGTTTATCGGTTCGGGGACTACGCTCCTACAATGAGCAGTTCTTC
v_gene: TRBV9; abundance: .; j_gene: TRBJ2-1; d_gene: TRBD2; CDR3aa: CASSAALTGGGEQFF; CDR3nt: TGTGCCAGCAGCGCCGCCCTAACGGGAGGAGGGGAGCAGTTCTTC